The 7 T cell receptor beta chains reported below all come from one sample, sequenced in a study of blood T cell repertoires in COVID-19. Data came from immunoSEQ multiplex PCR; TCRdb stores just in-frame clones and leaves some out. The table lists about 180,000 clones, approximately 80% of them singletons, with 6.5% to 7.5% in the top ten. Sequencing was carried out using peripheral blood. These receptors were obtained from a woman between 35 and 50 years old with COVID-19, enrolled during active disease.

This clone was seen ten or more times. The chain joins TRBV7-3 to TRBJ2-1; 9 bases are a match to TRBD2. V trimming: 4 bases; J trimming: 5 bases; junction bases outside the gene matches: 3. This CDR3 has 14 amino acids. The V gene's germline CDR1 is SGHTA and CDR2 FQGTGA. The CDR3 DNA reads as TGTGCCAGCAGCTCTAGCGGGACTAACAATGAGCAGTTCTTC. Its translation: CASSSSGTNNEQFF.

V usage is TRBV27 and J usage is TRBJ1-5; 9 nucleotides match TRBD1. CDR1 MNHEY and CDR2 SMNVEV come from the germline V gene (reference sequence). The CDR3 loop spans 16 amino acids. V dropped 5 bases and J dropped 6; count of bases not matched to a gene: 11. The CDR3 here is CASSTGPGQGVQPQHF. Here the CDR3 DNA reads TGTGCCAGCAGTACAGGACCGGGACAGGGCGTTCAGCCCCAGCATTTT.

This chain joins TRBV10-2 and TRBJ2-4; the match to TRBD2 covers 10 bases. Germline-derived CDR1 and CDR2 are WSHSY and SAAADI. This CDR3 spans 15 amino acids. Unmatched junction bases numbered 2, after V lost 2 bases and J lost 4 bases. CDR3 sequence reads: CASSERTSGKNIQYF. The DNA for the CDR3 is TGCGCCAGCAGTGAGCGGACTAGCGGAAAAAACATTCAGTACTTC.

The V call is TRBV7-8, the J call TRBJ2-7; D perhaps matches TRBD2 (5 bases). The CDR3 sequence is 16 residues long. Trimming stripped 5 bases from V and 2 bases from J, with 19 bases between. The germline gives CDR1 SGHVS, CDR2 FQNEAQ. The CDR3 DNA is TGTGCCAGCAGCCGTCCGGCTAGCTGGGGAACCTACGAGCAGTACTTC. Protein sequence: CASSRPASWGTYEQYF.

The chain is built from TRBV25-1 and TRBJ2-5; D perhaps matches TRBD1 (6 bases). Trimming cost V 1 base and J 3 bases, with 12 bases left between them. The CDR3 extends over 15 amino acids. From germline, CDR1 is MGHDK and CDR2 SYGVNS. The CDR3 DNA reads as TGTGCCAGCAGTGAATGGACAGCGGATAAAGAGACCCAGTACTTC. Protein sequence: CASSEWTADKETQYF.

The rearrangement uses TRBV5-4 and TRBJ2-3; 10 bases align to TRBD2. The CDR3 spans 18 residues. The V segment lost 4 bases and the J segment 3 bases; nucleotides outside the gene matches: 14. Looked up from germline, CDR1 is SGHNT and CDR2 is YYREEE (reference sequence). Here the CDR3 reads CASSPGVLLAGKTDTQYF. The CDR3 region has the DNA TGTGCCAGCAGCCCGGGGGTTTTACTAGCGGGGAAAACAGATACGCAGTATTTT.

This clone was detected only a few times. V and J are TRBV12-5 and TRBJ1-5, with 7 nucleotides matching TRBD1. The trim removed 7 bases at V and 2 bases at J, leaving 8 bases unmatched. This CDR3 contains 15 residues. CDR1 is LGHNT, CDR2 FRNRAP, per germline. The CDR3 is CASETGDLGNQPQHF. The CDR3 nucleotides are TGTGCTAGTGAAACAGGGGATTTGGGCAATCAGCCCCAGCATTTT. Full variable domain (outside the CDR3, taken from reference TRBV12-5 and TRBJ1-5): DARVTQTPRHKVTEMGQEVTMRCQPILGHNTVFWYRQTMMQGLELLAYFRNRAPLDDSGMPKDRFSAEMPDATLATLKIQPSEPRDSAVYFCASETGDLGNQPQHFGDGTRLSIL.